This record covers a single T cell receptor (beta chain). This entry belongs to a study of molecular identifiers for immune sequencing clone quantification. In preparing bulk TCR libraries, previously described methods and listed TCR primers were used. MiXCR, run by TCRdb on the PCR reads, gives a single entry per CDR3 protein. The data show about 300,000 distinct CDR3 sequences, about a fifth seen once. The naive CD8 libraries originated from between about 18,000 and 1,000,000 sorted cells and drew on 10%, 30% or 50% RNA. This CDR3 has 17 residues. The ends were cut back, 4 bases at V and 4 bases at J, with 17 bases in the middle. Germline lookup yields CDR1 SEHNR and CDR2 FQNEAQ (reference sequence).

This rearrangement joins TRBV7-9 to TRBJ2-6; TRBD1 might be the D (5 bases). This clonotype originated in a human donor in good health. Some libraries in this study had Jurkat cell RNA spiked in. Sequences were obtained from naive CD8+ T cells from blood, with Jurkat cell RNA spiked in. Subset noted: FACS-sorted CD8+CD4-CCR7+CD45RA+ naive T cells. CDR3 DNA: TGTGCCAGCAGCTGGGCCACAGGTCCGTCAGGGGCCAACGTCCTGACTTTC. Translating it yields CASSWATGPSGANVLTF.